A selection of T cell receptor beta chains follows, all from one sample in a study of CD8+ T cells in alopecia areata. Measured with immunoSEQ multiplex PCR; TCRdb has only the in-frame clones, and not every one. Of 150,000 to 200,000 clones in the sample, about 61% were seen once. Sequenced material: CD4+ T cells sorted from blood, taken at roughly week 58, from a patient treated with tofacitinib. These receptors all come from a human donor with alopecia areata. CDR3s include the opening cysteine and the closing phenylalanine or tryptophan. Each record gives: J gene, clone size, D gene, V gene, CDR3 length, CDR3 protein, CDR3 DNA. The D gene is left open where the match is weak. Clone size is shown for a subset of rows, as once, few, many or a class of expanded clone.

TRBJ1-5	.	.	TRBV19	13	CASSISSNQPQHF	TGTGCCAGTAGTATTTCTAGCAATCAGCCCCAGCATTTT
TRBJ2-5	.	.	TRBV4-1	16	CASSPDGLGRRETQYF	TGCGCCAGCAGCCCGGACGGCCTGGGGAGAAGAGAGACCCAGTACTTC
TRBJ2-7	.	TRBD1	TRBV7-2	11	CASSRTGKQYF	TGTGCCAGCAGCCGGACAGGGAAGCAGTACTTC
TRBJ2-6	.	.	TRBV7-9	15	CASSLVVSGANVLTF	TGTGCCAGCAGCTTAGTCGTCTCTGGGGCCAACGTCCTGACTTTC
TRBJ1-1	.	.	TRBV7-6	13	CASSLSLNTEAFF	TGTGCCAGCAGCTTAAGTCTTAACACTGAAGCTTTCTTT
TRBJ1-6	.	TRBD1	TRBV5-1	16	CASSPGVGTGGSPLHF	TGCGCCAGCAGCCCGGGAGTGGGGACAGGGGGTTCACCCCTCCACTTT
TRBJ2-1	.	TRBD2	TRBV19	15	CASNPGLASNNEQFF	TGTGCCAGTAACCCGGGACTAGCGTCTAACAATGAGCAGTTCTTC
TRBJ2-1	.	TRBD2	TRBV5-1	14	CASSFSGGRNEQFF	TGCGCCAGCAGCTTCAGCGGGGGGCGGAATGAGCAGTTCTTC
TRBJ2-7	.	TRBD1	TRBV2	13	CASSGTGSGEQYF	TGTGCCAGCAGTGGGACAGGATCAGGCGAGCAGTACTTC
TRBJ2-3	.	.	TRBV30	12	CAWSQSTDTQYF	TGTGCCTGGAGCCAAAGCACAGATACGCAGTATTTT
TRBJ2-5	.	.	TRBV7-9	14	CASSLKGDSETQYF	TGTGCCAGCAGCTTAAAAGGGGATAGTGAGACCCAGTACTTC
TRBJ1-2	.	.	TRBV7-7	16	CASSLTPLGVDYGYTF	TGTGCTAGCAGCCTAACACCGCTTGGGGTTGACTATGGCTACACCTTC
TRBJ1-2	.	TRBD1	TRBV10-3	12	CAMGTGNYGYTF	TGTGCCATGGGGACAGGGAACTATGGCTACACCTTC
TRBJ1-6	.	TRBD1	TRBV30	15	CAWSVGTGGFSPLHF	TGTGCCTGGAGCGTCGGGACAGGGGGCTTTTCACCCCTCCACTTT
TRBJ2-1	.	.	TRBV29-1	15	CSVVRGDSSYNEQFF	TGCAGCGTTGTTAGGGGGGACAGCTCCTACAATGAGCAGTTCTTC
TRBJ2-5	.	TRBD2	TRBV19	14	CGPTSGDREETQYF	TGTGGTCCGACTAGCGGGGACCGTGAAGAGACCCAGTACTTC
TRBJ2-1	.	.	TRBV6-5	14	CASSSAIRYNEQFF	TGTGCCAGCAGTTCGGCTATAAGGTACAATGAGCAGTTCTTC
TRBJ2-7	.	.	TRBV4-1	15	CASSQGGASSYEQYF	TGCGCCAGCAGCCAAGGGGGGGCCTCCTCCTACGAGCAGTACTTC
TRBJ1-1	once	.	TRBV15	12	CATSRVQGEAFF	TGTGCCACCAGCAGAGTTCAGGGCGAAGCTTTCTTT
TRBJ1-5	.	TRBD1	TRBV12-5	15	CASAAGQAYNQPQHF	TGTGCTAGTGCGGCGGGACAGGCGTACAATCAGCCCCAGCATTTT
TRBJ2-5	.	.	TRBV6-5	13	CASRRHVQETQYF	TGTGCCAGCAGGCGACACGTCCAAGAGACCCAGTACTTC
TRBJ2-7	few	.	TRBV28	11	CASNSFYEQYF	TGTGCCAGCAACAGCTTCTACGAGCAGTACTTC
TRBJ2-7	.	.	TRBV12-5	14	CASGLTGYSYEQYF	TGTGCTAGTGGTTTGACAGGCTACTCCTACGAGCAGTACTTC
TRBJ1-2	.	.	TRBV6-5	13	CASSYWVDYGYTF	TGTGCCAGCAGTTACTGGGTGGACTATGGCTACACCTTC
TRBJ2-5	few	.	TRBV4-1	14	CASSQEKSGETQYF	TGCGCCAGCAGCCAAGAAAAATCAGGGGAGACCCAGTACTTC
TRBJ2-3	few	.	TRBV30	12	CAWSVPGNSQYF	TGTGCCTGGAGTGTTCCGGGTAACTCGCAGTATTTT
TRBJ2-6	.	.	TRBV7-3	15	CASSKGSSGANVLTF	TGTGCCAGCAGTAAGGGGAGCTCTGGGGCCAACGTCCTGACTTTC
TRBJ2-3	.	.	TRBV29-1	10	CSVHTDTQYF	TGCAGCGTCCACACAGATACGCAGTATTTT
TRBJ2-3	.	.	TRBV25-1	16	CASSEYRGGATDTQYF	TGTGCCAGCAGTGAATATCGAGGGGGAGCCACAGATACGCAGTATTTT
TRBJ2-7	.	TRBD1	TRBV27	15	CASRPQGTVGYEQYF	TGTGCCAGCCGGCCCCAAGGGACAGTAGGCTACGAGCAGTACTTC
TRBJ2-2	.	.	TRBV7-9	17	CASSRPSLGANTGELFF	TGTGCCAGCAGCCGGCCGAGCCTGGGAGCGAACACCGGGGAGCTGTTTTTT
TRBJ2-7	.	TRBD1	TRBV29-1	12	CSVGTGAYEQYF	TGCAGCGTTGGGACAGGGGCCTACGAGCAGTACTTC
TRBJ1-2	.	.	TRBV4-1	14	CASSQDHRGDGYTF	TGCGCCAGCAGCCAAGATCACCGGGGGGATGGCTACACCTTC
TRBJ2-7	few	TRBD1	TRBV30	14	CAWRGQGNLYEQYF	TGTGCCTGGAGAGGACAGGGGAATCTCTACGAGCAGTACTTC
TRBJ2-5	once	TRBD2	TRBV29-1	15	CSVGLAGSLGKTQYF	TGCAGCGTTGGTCTAGCGGGGTCACTCGGGAAGACCCAGTACTTC
TRBJ2-1	.	.	TRBV7-9	14	CASSERGVDNEQFF	TGTGCCAGCTCGGAAAGGGGGGTTGACAATGAGCAGTTCTTC
TRBJ1-5	.	.	TRBV4-1	14	CASSQPGRGAPQHF	TGCGCCAGCAGCCAACCGGGACGGGGGGCACCCCAGCATTTT
TRBJ1-2	few	TRBD1	TRBV14	13	CASGADRGYGYTF	TGTGCCAGCGGGGCGGACAGGGGCTATGGCTACACCTTC
TRBJ2-7	.	.	TRBV15	13	CATSRDQANEQYF	TGTGCCACCAGCAGAGATCAGGCGAACGAGCAGTACTTC
TRBJ2-2	once	.	TRBV7-9	10	CASSSGELFF	TGTGCCAGCAGCTCTGGGGAGCTGTTTTTT
TRBJ2-7	few	TRBD1	TRBV11-2	15	CASSTTPGQGYEQYF	TGTGCCAGCAGCACTACGCCGGGACAGGGCTACGAGCAGTACTTC
TRBJ2-1	many	TRBD2	TRBV7-2	15	CASSLTGTSGGKQFF	TGTGCCAGCAGCTTAACCGGGACTAGCGGGGGCAAGCAGTTCTTC
TRBJ1-5	few	.	TRBV25-1	15	CASSGLGGVDQPQHF	TGTGCCAGCAGTGGTCTAGGGGGGGTTGATCAGCCCCAGCATTTT